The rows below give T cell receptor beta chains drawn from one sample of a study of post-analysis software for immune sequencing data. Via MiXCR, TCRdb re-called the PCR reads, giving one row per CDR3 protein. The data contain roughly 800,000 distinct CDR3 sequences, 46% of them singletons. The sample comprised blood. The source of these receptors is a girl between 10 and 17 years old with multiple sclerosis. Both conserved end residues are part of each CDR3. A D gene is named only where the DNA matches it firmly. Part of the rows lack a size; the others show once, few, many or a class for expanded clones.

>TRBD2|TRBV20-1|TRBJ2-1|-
TGCAGTGCGGTGCTAGCGGGAGGCCGTTCCTACAATGAGCAGTTCTTC
CSAVLAGGRSYNEQFF
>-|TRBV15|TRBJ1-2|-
TGTGCCACCAGCAGAGAAATGTTCAGGGGAGAGGGTGGCTACACCTTC
CATSREMFRGEGGYTF
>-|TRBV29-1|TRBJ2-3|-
TGCAGCGTTGAGCGTTTGGATACGCAGTATTTT
CSVERLDTQYF
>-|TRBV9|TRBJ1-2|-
TGTGCCAGCAGCGCCACGGGATCTCCGGGGAATGGCTACACCTTC
CASSATGSPGNGYTF
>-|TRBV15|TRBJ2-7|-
TGTGCCACCAGCAGAGATCGAGGGGAGAAGGGGGAGCAGTACTTC
CATSRDRGEKGEQYF
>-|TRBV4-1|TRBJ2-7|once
TGCGCCAGCAGCCAAGAGTCGGTCTCCTCCTACGAGCAGTACTTC
CASSQESVSSYEQYF
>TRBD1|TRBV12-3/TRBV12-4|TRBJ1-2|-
TGTGCCAGCAGTCACCGACAGGGGATCTATGGCTACACCTTC
CASSHRQGIYGYTF
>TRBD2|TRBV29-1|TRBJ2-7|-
TGCAGCTTCCGCGGAGTCGGGAGGGTATCCTACGAGCAGTACTTC
CSFRGVGRVSYEQYF
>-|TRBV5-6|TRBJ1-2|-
TGTGCCAGCAACAATATAAGGGCCCCCTTCGACTACACCTTC
CASNNIRAPFDYTF
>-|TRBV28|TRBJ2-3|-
TGTGCCAGCAGTCGGAGGGATCTCACAGATACGCAGTATTTT
CASSRRDLTDTQYF
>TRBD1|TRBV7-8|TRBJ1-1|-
TGTGCCAGCAGCCGAGGGGGCGCGGACACTGAAGCTTTCTTT
CASSRGGADTEAFF
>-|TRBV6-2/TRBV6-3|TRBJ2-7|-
TGTGCCAGCAGTGATACAGGGTTAGGGGACTACGAGCAGTACTTC
CASSDTGLGDYEQYF
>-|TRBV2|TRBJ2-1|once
TGTGCCAGCAGTGTTTGGCTCGACTCCTACAATGAGCAGTTCTTC
CASSVWLDSYNEQFF
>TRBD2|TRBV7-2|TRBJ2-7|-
TGTGCCAGCAGCTATCCTAGCGGGAGGGACTACGAGCAGTACTTC
CASSYPSGRDYEQYF
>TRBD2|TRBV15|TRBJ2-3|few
TGTGCCACCAGCAGACGTTCGACGAGCGGGAGGAGAACAGATACGCAGTATTTT
CATSRRSTSGRRTDTQYF
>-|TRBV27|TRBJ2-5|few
TGTGCCAGCAGGTCGGGGGCTGGCGGCCGGGAGACCCAGTACTTC
CASRSGAGGRETQYF
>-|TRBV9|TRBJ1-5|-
TGTGCCAGCAGCGTACAGGGAGTGCAGCCCCAGCATTTT
CASSVQGVQPQHF
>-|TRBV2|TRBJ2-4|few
TGTGCCAGCAGGGGGGAGGACAGGACTAAAAACATTCAGTACTTC
CASRGEDRTKNIQYF
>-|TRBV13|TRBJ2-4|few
TGTGCCAGCAGCTTAGGCTTAAACATTCAGTACTTC
CASSLGLNIQYF
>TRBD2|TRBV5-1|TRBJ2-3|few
TGCGCCAGCACCTCCCGGATTCTTACTAGCGGGAGTACAGATACGCAGTATTTT
CASTSRILTSGSTDTQYF
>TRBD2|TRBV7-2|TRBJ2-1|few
TGTGCCAGCAGCCAGCGGGGAAGATTTAGTGAGCAGTTCTTC
CASSQRGRFSEQFF
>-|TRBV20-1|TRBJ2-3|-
TGCAGTGGGGAAGCTGGCATGATCGATACGCAGTATTTT
CSGEAGMIDTQYF
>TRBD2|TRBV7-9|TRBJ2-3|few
TGTGCCAGCAGCCCGGGACTAGCGGTAGATACGCAGTATTTT
CASSPGLAVDTQYF
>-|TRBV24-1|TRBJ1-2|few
TGTGCCACCAGTGACCCGACAGATGGCTACACCTTC
CATSDPTDGYTF
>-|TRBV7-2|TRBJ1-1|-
TGTGCCAGCAGCTTACGGCAGGGTTCGAACACTGAAGCTTTCTTT
CASSLRQGSNTEAFF
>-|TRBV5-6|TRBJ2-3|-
TGTGCCAGCAGCTTGGGAGACGGCCGGATGGATACGCAGTATTTT
CASSLGDGRMDTQYF
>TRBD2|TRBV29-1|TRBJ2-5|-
TGCAGCGTTGGGGGACTAGCGGGCTTCCAAGAGACCCAGTACTTC
CSVGGLAGFQETQYF
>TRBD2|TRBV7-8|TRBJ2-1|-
TGTGCCAGCAGCACCCTAGCGGGAGCGGGTAATGAGCAGTTCTTC
CASSTLAGAGNEQFF
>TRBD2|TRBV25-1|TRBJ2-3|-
TGTGCCAGCAGTGAAGTGACCGCGTCGCGGGAGTTCACAGATACGCAGTATTTT
CASSEVTASREFTDTQYF
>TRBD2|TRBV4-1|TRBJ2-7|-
TGCGCCAGCAGCCAAGAGGAACTAGCGGGGATCTACGAGCAGTACTTC
CASSQEELAGIYEQYF
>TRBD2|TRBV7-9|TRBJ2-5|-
TGTGCCAGCGGGAAGCGGGAGAGGAGCCAAGAGACCCAGTACTTC
CASGKRERSQETQYF
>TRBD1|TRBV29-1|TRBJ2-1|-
TGCAGCGTCGCCCGGACAGGGCCCCACAATGAGCAGTTCTTC
CSVARTGPHNEQFF
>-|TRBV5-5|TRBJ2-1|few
TGTGCCAGCAGCACCGGGACAGAGCAGTTCTTC
CASSTGTEQFF
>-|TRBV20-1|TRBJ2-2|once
TGCAGTGCCCCTACCGGGACCGGGGAGCTGTTTTTT
CSAPTGTGELFF
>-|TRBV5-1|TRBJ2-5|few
TGCGCCAGCAGCTCTGAAGCGGAGAACCAAGAGACCCAGTACTTC
CASSSEAENQETQYF
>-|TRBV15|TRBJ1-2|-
TGTGCCACCAGCAGAAAGAAACAGGGTTTCGAGGGCTACACCTTC
CATSRKKQGFEGYTF
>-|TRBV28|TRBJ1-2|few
TGTGCCAGCAGTTCTCGGGGCTACACCTTC
CASSSRGYTF
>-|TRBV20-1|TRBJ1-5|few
TGCAGTGCTAGCGGGGGGGAAAATCAGCCCCAGCATTTT
CSASGGENQPQHF
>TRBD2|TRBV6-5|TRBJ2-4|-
TGTGCCAGCAGCTCCAAAGACGGACTAGCGGGAGAGCGGTACTTC
CASSSKDGLAGERYF
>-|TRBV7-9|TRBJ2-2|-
TGTGCCAGCAGTGGGATCACCGGGGAGCTGTTTTTT
CASSGITGELFF
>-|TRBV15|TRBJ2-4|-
TGTGCCACCAGCAGAGACTGGAGGGTTGGCAAAAACATTCAGTACTTC
CATSRDWRVGKNIQYF
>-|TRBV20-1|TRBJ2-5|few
TGCAGTGCTAGAGATTGGCTAGCTGGAGAGACCCAGTACTTC
CSARDWLAGETQYF
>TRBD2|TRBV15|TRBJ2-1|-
TGTGCCACCAGCAGAGCAGCGGGGGGACTATACAATGAGCAGTTCTTC
CATSRAAGGLYNEQFF
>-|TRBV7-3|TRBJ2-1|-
TGTGCCAGCAGCTTAGGGCTCCAGGGTACTGAGCAGTTCTTC
CASSLGLQGTEQFF